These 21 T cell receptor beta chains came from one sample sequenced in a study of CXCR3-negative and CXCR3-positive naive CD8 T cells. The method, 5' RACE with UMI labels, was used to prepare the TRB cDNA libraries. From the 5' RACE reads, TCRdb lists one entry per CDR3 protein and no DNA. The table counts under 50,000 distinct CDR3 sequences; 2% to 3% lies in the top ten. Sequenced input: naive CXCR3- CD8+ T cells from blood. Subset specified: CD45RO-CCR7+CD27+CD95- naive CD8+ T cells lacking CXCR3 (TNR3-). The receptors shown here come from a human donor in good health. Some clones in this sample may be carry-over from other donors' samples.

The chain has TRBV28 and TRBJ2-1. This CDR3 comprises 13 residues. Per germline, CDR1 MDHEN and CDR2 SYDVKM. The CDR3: CASSLLEHNEQFF.

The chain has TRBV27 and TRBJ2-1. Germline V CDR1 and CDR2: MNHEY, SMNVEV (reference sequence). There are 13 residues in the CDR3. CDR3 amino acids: CASWPTGNNEQFF.

CDR3 loop: CASSFGENTGELFF. This chain links TRBV4-2 with TRBJ2-2. Germline V gene sequence: CDR1 LGHNA, CDR2 YNFKEQ. The CDR3 is 14 amino acids.

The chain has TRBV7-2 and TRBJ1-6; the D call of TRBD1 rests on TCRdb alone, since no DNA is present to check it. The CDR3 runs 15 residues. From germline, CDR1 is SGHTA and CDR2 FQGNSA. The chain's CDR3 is CASSLGDRGESPLHF. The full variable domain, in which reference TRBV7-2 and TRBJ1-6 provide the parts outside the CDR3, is GAGVSQSPSNKVTEKGKDVELRCDPISGHTALYWYRQSLGQGLEFLIYFQGNSAPDKSGLPSDRFSAERTGGSVSTLTIQRTQQEDSAVYLCASSLGDRGESPLHFGNGTRLTVT.

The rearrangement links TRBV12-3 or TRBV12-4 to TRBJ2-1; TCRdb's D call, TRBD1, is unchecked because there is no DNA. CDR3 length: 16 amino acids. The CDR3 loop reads CASSFGTGNSYNEQFF.

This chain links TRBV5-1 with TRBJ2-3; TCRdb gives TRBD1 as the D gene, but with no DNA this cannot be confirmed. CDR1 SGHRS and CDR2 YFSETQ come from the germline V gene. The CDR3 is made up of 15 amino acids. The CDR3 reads CASSTSGRWWDTQYF.

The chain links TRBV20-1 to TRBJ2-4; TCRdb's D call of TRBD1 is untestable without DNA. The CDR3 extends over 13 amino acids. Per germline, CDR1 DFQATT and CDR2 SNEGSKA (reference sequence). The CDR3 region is CSAPRDTENIQYF.

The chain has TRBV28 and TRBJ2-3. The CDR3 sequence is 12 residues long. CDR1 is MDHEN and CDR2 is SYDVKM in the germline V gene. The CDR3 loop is CASGTSSVTQYF.

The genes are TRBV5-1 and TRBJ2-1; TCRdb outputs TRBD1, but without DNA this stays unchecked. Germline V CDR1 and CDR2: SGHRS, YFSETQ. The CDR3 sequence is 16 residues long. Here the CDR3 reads CASSSVQGPSYNEQFF.

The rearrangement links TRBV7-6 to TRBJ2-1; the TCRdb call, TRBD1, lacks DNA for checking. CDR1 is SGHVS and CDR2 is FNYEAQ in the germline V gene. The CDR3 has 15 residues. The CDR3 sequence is CASSHSGTAYNEQFF.

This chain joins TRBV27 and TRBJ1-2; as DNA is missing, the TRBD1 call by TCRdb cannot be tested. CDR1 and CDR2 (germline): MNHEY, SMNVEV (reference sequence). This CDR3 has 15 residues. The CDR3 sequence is CASSLSVGDRGGYTF.

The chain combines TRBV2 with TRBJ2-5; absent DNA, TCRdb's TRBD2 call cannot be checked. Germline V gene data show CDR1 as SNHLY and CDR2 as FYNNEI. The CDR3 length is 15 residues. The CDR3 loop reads CASSEATRYQETQYF.

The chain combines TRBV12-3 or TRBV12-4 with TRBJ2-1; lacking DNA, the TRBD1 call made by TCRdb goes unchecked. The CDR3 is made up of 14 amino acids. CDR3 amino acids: CASSFSGGEGEQFF.

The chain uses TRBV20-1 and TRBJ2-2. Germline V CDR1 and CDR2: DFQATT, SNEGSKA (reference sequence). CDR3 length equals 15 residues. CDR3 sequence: CSARDLEGYTGELFF.

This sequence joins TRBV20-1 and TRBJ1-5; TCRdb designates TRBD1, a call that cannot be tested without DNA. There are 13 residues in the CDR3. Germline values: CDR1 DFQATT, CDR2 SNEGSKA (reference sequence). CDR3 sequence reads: CSTRQGESQPQHF.

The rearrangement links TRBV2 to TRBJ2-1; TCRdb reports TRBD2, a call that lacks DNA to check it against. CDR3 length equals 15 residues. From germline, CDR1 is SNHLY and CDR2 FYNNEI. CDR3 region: CASSEAPAGMDEQFF.

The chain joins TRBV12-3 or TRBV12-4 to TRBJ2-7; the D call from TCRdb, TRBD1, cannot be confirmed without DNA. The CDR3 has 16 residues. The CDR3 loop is CASSSPPSRDANEQYF.

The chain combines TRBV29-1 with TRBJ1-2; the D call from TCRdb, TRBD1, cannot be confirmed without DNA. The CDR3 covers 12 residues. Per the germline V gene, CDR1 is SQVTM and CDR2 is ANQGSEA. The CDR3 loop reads CSVDGTGDGYTF. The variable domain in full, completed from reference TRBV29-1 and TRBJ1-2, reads SAVISQKPSRDICQRGTSLTIQCQVDSQVTMMFWYRQQPGQSLTLIATANQGSEATYESGFVIDKFPISRPNLTFSTLTVSNMSPEDSSIYLCSVDGTGDGYTFGSGTRLTVV.

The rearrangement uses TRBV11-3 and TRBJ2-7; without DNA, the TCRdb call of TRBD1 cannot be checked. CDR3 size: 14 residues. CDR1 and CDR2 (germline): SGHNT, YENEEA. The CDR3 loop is CASSFGQGAGEQYF.

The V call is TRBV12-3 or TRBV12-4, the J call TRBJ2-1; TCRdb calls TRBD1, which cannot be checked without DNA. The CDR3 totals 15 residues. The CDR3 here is CASSPTGTNYNEQFF.

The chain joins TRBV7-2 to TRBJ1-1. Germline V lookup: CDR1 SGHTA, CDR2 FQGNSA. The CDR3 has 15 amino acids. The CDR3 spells CASGPGPHLNTEAFF.